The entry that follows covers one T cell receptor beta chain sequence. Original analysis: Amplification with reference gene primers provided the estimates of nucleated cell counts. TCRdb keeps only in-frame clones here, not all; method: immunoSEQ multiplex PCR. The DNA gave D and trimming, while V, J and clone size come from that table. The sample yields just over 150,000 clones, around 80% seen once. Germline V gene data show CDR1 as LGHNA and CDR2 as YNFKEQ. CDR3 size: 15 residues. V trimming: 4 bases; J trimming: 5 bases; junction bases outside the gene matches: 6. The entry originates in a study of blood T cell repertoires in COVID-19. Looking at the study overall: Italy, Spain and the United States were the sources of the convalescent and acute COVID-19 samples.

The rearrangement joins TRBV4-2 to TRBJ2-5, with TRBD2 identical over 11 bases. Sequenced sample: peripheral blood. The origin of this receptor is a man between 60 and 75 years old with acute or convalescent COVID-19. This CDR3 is CASSPRLAGGETQYF. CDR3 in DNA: TGTGCCAGCAGCCCCCGTTTAGCGGGGGGGGAGACCCAGTACTTC.